The T cell receptor beta chain under discussion was sequenced for a study of T cell changes during pregnancy in multiple sclerosis. This CDR3 spans 15 amino acids. The germline gives CDR1 MGHDK, CDR2 SYGVNS. V dropped 6 bases and J dropped 1 base, with 12 bases sitting between them. Sequencing used immunoSEQ multiplex PCR; TCRdb keeps in-frame clones, though not all of them. The data show roughly 69,000 clones, about 89% seen once. Here the sequenced sample was peripheral blood, taken in the second trimester of pregnancy. The sequence was collected from a female donor with multiple sclerosis, enrolled in a pregnancy study. This rearrangement joins TRBV25-1 to TRBJ1-4; maybe TRBD1 (6 bases). In nucleotides, the CDR3 is TGTGCCAGCAGCCACACCAGGGGAACTAATGAAAAACTGTTTTTT. This gives the protein CASSHTRGTNEKLFF.